This entry concerns a single TCR beta chain. Its target antigen remains unknown. No clone much larger than this one lies a single base away; base qualities are absent. The CDR3, from cysteine to phenylalanine, totals 14 residues. Only the CDR3 region is kept as DNA, spanning 42 bases read in frame from base 1. Unmatched junction bases come to 8, with V trimmed by 5 bases and J by 5 bases. The germline V gene (reference sequence) specifies GTSNPN as CDR1 and SVGIG as CDR2. The method was the immunoSEQ multiplex PCR assay. A mixture of 60 forward primers for TCR Vbeta segments and 13 reverse primers for TCR Jbeta segments was used in the multiplex PCR. The CDR3 region of rearranged TCR beta genes was amplified from genomic DNA by a multiplex PCR assay. The amplified TCR beta libraries were sequenced on the Illumina HiSeq System as 87-base-pair reads. The original pipeline was this. In a later analysis, tens of millions of unique TCR beta chains were counted across the 650 to 750 repertoires, and around 10 million of these chains were shared by at least two donors. Raw reads were error-corrected and collapsed into unique sequences by a nearest-neighbor algorithm in which closely related sequences were merged to remove PCR and sequencing errors. CDR3 sequences were aligned to IMGT reference sequences to assign V, D and J gene segments. Each retained sequence needed at least a six-nucleotide match to both a V gene segment and a J gene segment. Rearrangements were called productive when the CDR3 lacked stop codons and stayed in frame with V and J; all others were non-productive. Following IMGT convention, CDR3 was defined as the stretch from the second conserved V-encoded cysteine up to the conserved J-encoded phenylalanine. The earlier analysis of approximately 590 of the donors excluded any sequence lacking an unambiguous match to a single V gene segment. In an earlier analysis of almost 600 of the donors, a V segment was called functional when productive rearrangements were above 56.7%, and segregating when the standard deviation between donors exceeded 5%. To diagnose cytomegalovirus status from the catalog of TCR beta chain sequences, a statistical classification framework was built. In a later analysis, TCR nucleotide sequences were compared against IMGT/GENE-DB human TR gene sequences so that V and J genes could be assigned. The TCRdist pipeline was used in a later analysis to assign CDR3 sequences and most-parsimonious VDJ recombination scenarios. In a later analysis, each TCR beta chain was defined by its CDR3 amino acid sequence together with its V-gene family, and reads lacking a unique V-gene family were excluded. To address suspected cross-contamination and a sequencing artifact, a later analysis removed around 590 highly shared, low-generation-probability nucleotide sequences. In a later analysis, a clonal expansion index was calculated for each public chain from normalized within-repertoire ranks of inferred template counts. A later analysis computed generation probabilities with a VDJ recombination model fitted to out-of-frame rearrangements, and checked the results against IGoR. In a later analysis, hypergeometric tests were used to score TCR-TCR, TCR-HLA and TCR-CMV co-occurrence, with a repertoire-size bias correction applied to TCR pairs. To estimate false discovery rates, a later analysis permuted the HLA or CMV assignments 20 times. In a later analysis, co-occurring TCRs were grouped using DBSCAN, with TCRdist sequence similarity added in when clustering inside HLA-allele-positive subsets. Repertoires with fewer than 30,000 or more than 120,000 public chains, plus five repertoires with anomalous nucleotide sharing, were excluded from co-occurrence clustering. TCRdb took over this immuneACCESS table, retaining in-frame rearrangements with V and J assigned. Such tables are incomplete; in checked studies, under half of the missing clones stem from an unresolved V gene, and the remainder is unexplained. V, J and clone size were drawn from that table, and D and trimming were deduced from the DNA. In all, the sample holds 130,000 to 150,000 clones, and over 60% of those were seen once. Clones ranked in the top ten supply approximately 2.9% of the sample.

This specimen comes from a study of cytomegalovirus exposure and HLA in healthy donors (dated by TCRdb to between 2016 and 2019). Some background on the complete study: An earlier analysis of around 600 of the donors reported roughly 300 Gb of sequence data and around 120 million unique TCR beta sequences from 150 million to 200 million T cells. About 300 gigabases of sequencing data and tens of millions of unique TCR sequences were included in an early release covering several hundred HLA-typed donors. Of the roughly 400 genotyped donors, roughly 76% were placed in the genetic ancestry cluster associated with self-reported Caucasian donors. The study aimed to test whether signatures of past pathogen exposure could be identified by cataloging public T cell receptors. The study profiled the T cell repertoires of about 720 subjects by immunosequencing and related them to cytomegalovirus serostatus. Along with the roughly 610-subject first cohort, a separate validation cohort of approximately 110 different subjects was used. High-throughput TCR immunosequencing, statistical association of individual TCRs with disease status, and machine learning were combined to predict cytomegalovirus infection status. To study patterns of TCR occurrence, a later analysis re-analyzed previously published TCR beta repertoires from several hundred donors and added high-resolution HLA genotyping. The later analysis used no new phenotypic data to find candidate immune exposures, relying instead on TCR beta sequences and their occurrence across donors. An earlier analysis of around 580 of the donors used high-throughput TCR beta sequencing to judge whether each TCR beta V gene segment behaved as functional or pseudogenic. Donor age, sex, ethnicity and CMV serostatus were compiled alongside the repertoire data. A later genetic analysis used genome-wide SNP genotypes for about 60% of the roughly 670 donors, treating that subset as a discovery cohort. Every repertoire in the discovery cohort had been generated on one and the same sequencing platform. HLA typing covered class I and class II loci at four-digit resolution. The number of typed donors differed by locus: about 620-640 for A, B, C, DRB1 and DQB1; approximately 530 for DQA1; some 590 for DPA1; and some 470 for DPB1. Roughly five DR-DQ haplotypes were handled as single units for association and clustering because linkage in the cohort was strong. Among 350 to 400 genotyped donors of the cohort, an average of around 240,000 unique TCR beta nucleotide sequences were sequenced per donor, roughly 20% of them non-productive.

Overall study outcomes, separate from this receptor: Cytomegalovirus status was reported to be diagnosed by the classifier with high specificity and sensitivity in both the original and validation cohorts. Sequencing depth was assumed to be roughly uniform across donors in the presence/absence analyses, though that assumption may not hold. The earlier analysis of 587 of the donors excluded roughly 17 rarely observed V segments, including chromosome 9 orphons, because counts were too low. In a later analysis, HLA-associated TCR beta chains were found to be more clonally expanded and to have lower generation probabilities than equally common non-associated chains. In vitro tests confirmed that a few of the cytomegalovirus-associated TCR beta chains recognize cytomegalovirus antigens. An association between a missense DCLRE1C variant and V-gene and J-gene trimming of TCR beta chains was found in a later genetic analysis and replicated in an independent cohort. Several of the top co-occurrence clusters appeared to be linked to parvovirus B19, influenza, CMV and Epstein-Barr virus, according to a later analysis. In a later genetic analysis, fewer N-insertions in productive TCRs were reported among donors in an Asian-associated ancestry cluster than the 666-donor mean. While some public TCRs were present in many individuals, most TCR sequences turned up only very rarely across donors. Correlated functional status among segregating V segments might reflect linkage disequilibrium, but an unknown experimental factor could not be ruled out. In a later analysis, most CMV-associated TCR beta chains were found to appear HLA-restricted, with HLA associations seemingly driven largely by CMV exposure. A later analysis found that TCR association rates varied across HLA loci, with DRB1 alleles showing the most associated TCRs and HLA-C alleles the fewest. This cohort had only TCR beta chains sequenced, and the lack of alpha or paired-chain data limited which features could be detected. Some IMGT-functional V segments, including TRBV6-2 and TRBV6-3, could not be told apart with the 87-base-pair reads, so those segments were excluded. HLA typing was unavailable for some donors at each locus, so association tests used only the typed subset. CMV serostatus was the only immune exposure information available for the cohort. A cluster of highly shared sequence variants was judged likely to be a technical artifact of the sequencing pipeline. A further reported finding was that TCR beta sequences accurately predicted the HLA-A and HLA-B alleles for most subjects in the first cohort. At a false discovery rate of 0.05, a later analysis linked 16,000 or so TCR beta sequences to specific HLA alleles. Assigning TCR associations to individual alleles was difficult when HLA alleles, especially DR and DQ, strongly co-occurred. A total of roughly 160 TCR beta chains were listed by the study as associated with cytomegalovirus. In an earlier analysis of several hundred of the donors, most TCR beta V segments were observed in productive rearrangements about 87% or about 30% of the time, broadly matching IMGT annotations. The authors suggested that the approach could potentially be generalized to other disease states and immunological phenotypes.

The cohort consisted of approximately 690 healthy bone marrow donors. At the time of sampling, every cohort member was nominally healthy, though immune exposures that went unrecorded were likely present. The donor was CMV seropositive and was included in the group of some 290 seropositive cohort members. Every donor gave a peripheral blood sample, and the peripheral blood mononuclear cells from that sample were used for TCR beta sequencing. The Qiagen DNeasy Blood Extraction Kit was used to extract genomic DNA from the blood cell samples. This clonotype was sampled from a man aged 35 to 55 in good health and CMV-seropositive. The chain is made from TRBV30 and TRBJ2-5, and TRBD2 matches 10 of the central bases. Sequencing used PBMCs. The sequenced DNA is TGTGCCTGGGGAGCGGGAGGGCCCGGGGAGACCCAGTACTTC. The resulting protein is CAWGAGGPGETQYF.